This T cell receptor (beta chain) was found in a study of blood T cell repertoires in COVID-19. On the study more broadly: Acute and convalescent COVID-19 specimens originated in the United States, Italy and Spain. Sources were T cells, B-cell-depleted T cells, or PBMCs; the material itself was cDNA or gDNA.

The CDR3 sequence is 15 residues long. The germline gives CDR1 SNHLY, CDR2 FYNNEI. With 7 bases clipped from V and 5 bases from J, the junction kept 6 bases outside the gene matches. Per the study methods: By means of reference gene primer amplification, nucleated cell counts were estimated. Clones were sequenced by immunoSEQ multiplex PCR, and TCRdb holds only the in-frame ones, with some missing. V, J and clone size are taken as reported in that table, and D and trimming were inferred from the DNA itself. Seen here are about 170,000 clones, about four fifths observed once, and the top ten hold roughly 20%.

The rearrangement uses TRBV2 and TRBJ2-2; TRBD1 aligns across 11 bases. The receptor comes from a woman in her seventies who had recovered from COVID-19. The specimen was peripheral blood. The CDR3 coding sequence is TGTGCCAGCACAGGGGGGACAGGGGGTACCGGGGAGCTGTTTTTT. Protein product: CASTGGTGGTGELFF.